This T cell receptor beta chain was profiled in a study of tumor and adjacent non-tumor tissue in lung cancer. Study-level background: Stage I to III disease affected about nine men and about 5 women aged roughly 31 to 85. Whole-study findings and limits: In normal lung, the top 100 clones were significantly more dominant than in tumor. Significantly higher TCR diversity was found in tumor than normal lung.

TCRbeta libraries were built with three rounds of nested PCR, modified from ARM-PCR. Each CDR3 protein is one row after TCRdb ran MiXCR on the multiplex PCR reads. The sample holds approximately 90,000 distinct CDR3 sequences, roughly 77% seen once. The germline V gene encodes CDR1 MNHEY and CDR2 SVGEGT. The junction had 12 bases not matched to a gene; V was cut back by 0 bases and J by 0 bases. The CDR3 consists of 19 residues. This clonotype is medium-sized by share. Its antigen is not identified. RNA was extracted from bulk tissue without any cell sorting. The normal lung tissue was taken more than 3 cm from the tumor edge. Chemotherapy-naive patients with new lung cancer underwent thoracic surgery in China, August–November 2014.

The receptor's source is a woman in her forties or fifties with non-small cell lung cancer. The chain links TRBV6-2 or TRBV6-3 to TRBJ2-3; 7 bases match TRBD2. Sequences were obtained from distant non-tumor lung tissue. The CDR3 spells CASSYSRAGSIRSTDTQYF. CDR3 nucleotide sequence: TGTGCCAGCAGTTACTCGAGAGCGGGGTCTATTCGAAGCACAGATACGCAGTATTTT.